This T cell receptor beta chain was found in a study of blood T cells in healthy people across ages. Only a few counts were recorded for this clonotype. Together with a sample-barcoded 5' primer, a J-beta primer mix was included in a second PCR lasting about 6 to 11 cycles. TCRdb processed the 5' RACE reads anew with MiXCR; each CDR3 protein has one entry. There are some 1.7 million distinct CDR3 sequences in the sample; under 30% occur only once, and 7% to 9% lies in the top ten. The germline V gene has CDR1 GTSNPN and CDR2 SVGIG (reference sequence). Trimming stripped 1 base from V and 8 bases from J, with 17 bases between. The CDR3 loop spans 14 amino acids.

Sequencing used blood. V is TRBV30 and J is TRBJ1-1, with D possibly matching TRBD1 (5 bases). The sequence came from a woman aged 30 to 39 in good health. The CDR3 bases are TGTGCCTGGAGTGCCGGGACCTTGATCAGGGAAGCTTTCTTT. Amino acids: CAWSAGTLIREAFF.